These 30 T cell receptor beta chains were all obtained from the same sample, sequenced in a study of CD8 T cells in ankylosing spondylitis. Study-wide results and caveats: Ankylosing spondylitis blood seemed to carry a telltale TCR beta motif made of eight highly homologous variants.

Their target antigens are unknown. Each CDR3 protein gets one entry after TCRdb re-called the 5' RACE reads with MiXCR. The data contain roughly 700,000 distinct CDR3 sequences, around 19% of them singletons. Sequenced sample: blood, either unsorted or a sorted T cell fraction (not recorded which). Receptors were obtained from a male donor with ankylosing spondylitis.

The DNA of the CDR3 is TGTGCCAGCAGCCTGCCGGACAGGGGGTTCTATGGCTACACCTTC. It yields the protein CASSLPDRGFYGYTF. The chain joins TRBV12-3 or TRBV12-4 to TRBJ1-2, with TRBD1 identical over 10 bases. This CDR3 has 15 residues. The J segment lost 4 bases and the V segment lost 6 bases, leaving 8 bases of the junction unmatched.

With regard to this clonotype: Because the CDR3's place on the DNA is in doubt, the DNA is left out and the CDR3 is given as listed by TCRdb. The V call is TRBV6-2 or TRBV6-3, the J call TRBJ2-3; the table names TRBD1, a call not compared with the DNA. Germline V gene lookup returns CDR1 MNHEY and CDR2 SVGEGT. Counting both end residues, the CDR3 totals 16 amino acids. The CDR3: CASSSGQGGYTDTQYF.

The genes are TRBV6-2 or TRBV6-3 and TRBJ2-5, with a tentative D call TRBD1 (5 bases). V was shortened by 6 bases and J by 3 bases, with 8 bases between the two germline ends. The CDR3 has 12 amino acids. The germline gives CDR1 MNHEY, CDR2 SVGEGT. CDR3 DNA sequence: TGTGCCAGCAGGCGCAGGGAAGAGACCCAGTACTTC. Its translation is CASRRREETQYF.

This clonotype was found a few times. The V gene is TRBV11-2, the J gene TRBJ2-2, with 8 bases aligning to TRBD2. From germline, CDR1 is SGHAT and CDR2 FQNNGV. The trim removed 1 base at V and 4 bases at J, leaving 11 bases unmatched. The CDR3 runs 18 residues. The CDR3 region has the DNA TGTGCCAGCAGCTTAGTCCCCAGCGGGAGATATGGCACCGGGGAGCTGTTTTTT. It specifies CASSLVPSGRYGTGELFF. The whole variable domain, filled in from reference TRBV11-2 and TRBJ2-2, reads EAGVAQSPRYKIIEKRQSVAFWCNPISGHATLYWYQQILGQGPKLLIQFQNNGVVDDSQLPKDRFSAERLKGVDSTLKIQPAKLEDSAVYLCASSLVPSGRYGTGELFFGEGSRLTVL.

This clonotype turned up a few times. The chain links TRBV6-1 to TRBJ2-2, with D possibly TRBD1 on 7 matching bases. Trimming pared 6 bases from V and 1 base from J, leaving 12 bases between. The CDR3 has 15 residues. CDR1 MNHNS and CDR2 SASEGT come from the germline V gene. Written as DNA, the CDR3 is TGTGCCAGCAGATCAGGGGGGAGGAACACCGGGGAGCTGTTTTTT. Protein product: CASRSGGRNTGELFF.

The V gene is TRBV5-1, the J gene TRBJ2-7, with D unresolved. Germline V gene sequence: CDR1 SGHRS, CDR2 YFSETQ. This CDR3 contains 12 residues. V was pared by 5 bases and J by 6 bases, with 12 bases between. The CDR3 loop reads CASSFGFGEQYF. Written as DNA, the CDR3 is TGCGCCAGCAGTTTCGGCTTTGGCGAGCAGTACTTC.

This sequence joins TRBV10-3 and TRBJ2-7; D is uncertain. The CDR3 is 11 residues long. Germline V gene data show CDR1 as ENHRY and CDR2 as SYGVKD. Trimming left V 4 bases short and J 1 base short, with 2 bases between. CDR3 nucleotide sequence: TGTGCCATCAGTGGTTCCTACGAGCAGTACTTC. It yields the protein CAISGSYEQYF.

CDR3 loop: CASSFPLGDNEQFF. CDR3 DNA: TGTGCCAGCAGTTTTCCCCTAGGGGACAATGAGCAGTTCTTC. V usage is TRBV6-5 and J usage is TRBJ2-1, with a tentative D call TRBD1 (5 bases). V lost 4 bases and J 5 bases, leaving 12 bases between the germline ends. The CDR3 is made up of 14 amino acids. CDR1 is MNHEY and CDR2 is SVGAGI in the germline V gene.

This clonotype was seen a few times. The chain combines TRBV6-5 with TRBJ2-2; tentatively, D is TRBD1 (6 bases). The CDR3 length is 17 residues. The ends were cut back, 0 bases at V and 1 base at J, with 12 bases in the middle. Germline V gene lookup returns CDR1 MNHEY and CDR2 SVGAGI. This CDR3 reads CASSYSFRTVNTGELFF. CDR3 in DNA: TGTGCCAGCAGTTACTCGTTCCGGACAGTGAACACCGGGGAGCTGTTTTTT.

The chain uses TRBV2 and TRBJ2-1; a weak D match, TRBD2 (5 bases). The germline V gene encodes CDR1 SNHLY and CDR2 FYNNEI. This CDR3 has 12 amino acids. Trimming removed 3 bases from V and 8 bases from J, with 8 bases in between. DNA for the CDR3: TGTGCCAGCAGTGAGATGCGGGATGAGCAGTTCTTC. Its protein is CASSEMRDEQFF.

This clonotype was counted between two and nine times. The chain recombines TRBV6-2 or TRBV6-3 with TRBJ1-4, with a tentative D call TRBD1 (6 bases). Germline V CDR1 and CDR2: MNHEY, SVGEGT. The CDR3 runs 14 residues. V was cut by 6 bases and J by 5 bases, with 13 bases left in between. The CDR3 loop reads CASRRQAGNEKLFF. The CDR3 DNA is TGTGCCAGCAGACGACAGGCTGGCAATGAAAAACTGTTTTTT.

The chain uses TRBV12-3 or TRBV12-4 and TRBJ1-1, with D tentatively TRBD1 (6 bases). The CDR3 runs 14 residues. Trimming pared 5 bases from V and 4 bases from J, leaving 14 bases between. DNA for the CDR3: TGTGCCAGCAGTAAACAGGGCTGGAGCACTGAAGCTTTCTTT. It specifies CASSKQGWSTEAFF.

In nucleotides, the CDR3 is TGTGCCAGCAGCCAAGATGGGGCGGGGCACTCCTACGAGCAGTACTTC. This sequence encodes CASSQDGAGHSYEQYF. The chain is built from TRBV4-2 and TRBJ2-7; maybe TRBD2 (6 bases). CDR3 length: 16 amino acids. Per germline, CDR1 LGHNA and CDR2 YNFKEQ. With 0 bases removed from V and 0 bases from J, the gap between germline ends came to 12 bases.

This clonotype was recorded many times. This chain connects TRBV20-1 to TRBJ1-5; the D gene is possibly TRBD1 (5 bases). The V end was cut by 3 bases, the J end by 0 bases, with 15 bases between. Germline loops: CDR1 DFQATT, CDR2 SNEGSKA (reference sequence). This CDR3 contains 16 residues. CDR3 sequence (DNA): TGCAGTGCTAGGCATTCGGGACCTGATAGCAATCAGCCCCAGCATTTT. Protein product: CSARHSGPDSNQPQHF.

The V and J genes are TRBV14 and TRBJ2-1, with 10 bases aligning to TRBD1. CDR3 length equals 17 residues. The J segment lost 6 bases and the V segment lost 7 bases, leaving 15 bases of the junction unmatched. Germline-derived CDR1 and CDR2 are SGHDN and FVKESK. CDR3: CASTDRDRGVGFNEQFF. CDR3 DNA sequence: TGTGCCAGCACCGACCGGGACAGGGGTGTAGGCTTCAATGAGCAGTTCTTC. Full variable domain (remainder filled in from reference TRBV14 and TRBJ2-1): EAGVTQFPSHSVIEKGQTVTLRCDPISGHDNLYWYRRVMGKEIKFLLHFVKESKQDESGMPNNRFLAERTGGTYSTLKVQPAELEDSGVYFCASTDRDRGVGFNEQFFGPGTRLTVL.

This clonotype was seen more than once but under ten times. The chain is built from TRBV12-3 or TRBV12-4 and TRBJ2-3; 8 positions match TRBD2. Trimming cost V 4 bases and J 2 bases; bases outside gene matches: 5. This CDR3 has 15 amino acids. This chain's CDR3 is CASSSGGRNTDTQYF. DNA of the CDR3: TGTGCCAGCAGTTCGGGGGGGAGGAACACAGATACGCAGTATTTT.

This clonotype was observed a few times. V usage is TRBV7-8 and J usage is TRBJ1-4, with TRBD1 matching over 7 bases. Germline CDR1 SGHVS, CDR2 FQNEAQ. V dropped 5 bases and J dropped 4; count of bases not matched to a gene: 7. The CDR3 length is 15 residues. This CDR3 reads CASSARQGINEKLFF. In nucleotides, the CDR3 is TGTGCCAGCAGCGCCCGACAGGGAATTAATGAAAAACTGTTTTTT.

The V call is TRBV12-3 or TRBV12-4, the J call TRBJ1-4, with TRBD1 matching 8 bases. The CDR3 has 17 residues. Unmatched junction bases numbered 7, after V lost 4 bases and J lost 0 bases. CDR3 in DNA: TGTGCCAGCAGTTGGGGGACAGGAGCCTCAACTAATGAAAAACTGTTTTTT. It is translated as CASSWGTGASTNEKLFF.

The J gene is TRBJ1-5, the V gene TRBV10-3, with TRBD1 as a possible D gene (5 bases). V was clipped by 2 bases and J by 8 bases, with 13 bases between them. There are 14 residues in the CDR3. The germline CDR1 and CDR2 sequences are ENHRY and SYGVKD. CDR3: CAISEGRGAEPQHF. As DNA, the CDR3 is TGTGCCATCAGTGAGGGTCGAGGGGCCGAGCCCCAGCATTTT.

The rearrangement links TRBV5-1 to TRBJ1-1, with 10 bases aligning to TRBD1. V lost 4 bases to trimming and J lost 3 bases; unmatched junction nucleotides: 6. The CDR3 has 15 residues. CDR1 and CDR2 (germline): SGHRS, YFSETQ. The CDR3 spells CASSGGQGKYTEAFF. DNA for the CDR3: TGCGCCAGCAGCGGGGGACAGGGGAAGTACACTGAAGCTTTCTTT.

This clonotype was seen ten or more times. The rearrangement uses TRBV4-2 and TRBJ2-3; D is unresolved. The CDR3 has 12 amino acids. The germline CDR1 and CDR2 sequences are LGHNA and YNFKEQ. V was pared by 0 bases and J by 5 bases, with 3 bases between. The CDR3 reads CASSQDRDTQYF. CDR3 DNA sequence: TGTGCCAGCAGCCAAGACAGAGATACGCAGTATTTT.

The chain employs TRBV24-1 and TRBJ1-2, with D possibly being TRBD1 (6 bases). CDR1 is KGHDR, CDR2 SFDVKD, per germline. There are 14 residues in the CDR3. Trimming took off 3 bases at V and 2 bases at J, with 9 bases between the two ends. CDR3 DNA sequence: TGTGCCACCAGTGATGGGGACACCAACTATGGCTACACCTTC. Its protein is CATSDGDTNYGYTF.

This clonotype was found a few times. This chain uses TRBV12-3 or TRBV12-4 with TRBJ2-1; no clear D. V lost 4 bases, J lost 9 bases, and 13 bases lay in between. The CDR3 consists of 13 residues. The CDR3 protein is CASSSQDVGEQFF. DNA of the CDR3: TGTGCCAGCAGTTCCCAAGACGTCGGTGAGCAGTTCTTC.

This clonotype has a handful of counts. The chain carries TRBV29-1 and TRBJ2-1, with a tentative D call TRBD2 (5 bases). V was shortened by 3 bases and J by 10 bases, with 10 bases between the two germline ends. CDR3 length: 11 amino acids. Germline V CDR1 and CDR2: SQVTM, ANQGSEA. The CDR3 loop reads CSVERVSEQFF. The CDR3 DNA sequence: TGCAGCGTTGAGCGGGTCAGCGAGCAGTTCTTC.

CDR3 in DNA: TGTGCTAGTGGTTTGCTGGGGAGCACAGATACGCAGTATTTT. This sequence encodes CASGLLGSTDTQYF. The genes are TRBV12-5 and TRBJ2-3; no firm D call. This CDR3 comprises 14 residues. The ends were cut back, 2 bases at V and 0 bases at J, with 6 bases in the middle. The germline V gene encodes CDR1 LGHNT and CDR2 FRNRAP.

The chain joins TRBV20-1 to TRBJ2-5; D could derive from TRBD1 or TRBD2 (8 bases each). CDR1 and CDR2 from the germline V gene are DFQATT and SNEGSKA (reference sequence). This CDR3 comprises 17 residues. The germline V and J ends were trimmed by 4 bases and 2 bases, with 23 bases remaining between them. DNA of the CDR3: TGCAGTGCTAAGACAGGGGCGGGGGGTTATTGGCAAGAGACCCAGTACTTC. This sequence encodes CSAKTGAGGYWQETQYF.

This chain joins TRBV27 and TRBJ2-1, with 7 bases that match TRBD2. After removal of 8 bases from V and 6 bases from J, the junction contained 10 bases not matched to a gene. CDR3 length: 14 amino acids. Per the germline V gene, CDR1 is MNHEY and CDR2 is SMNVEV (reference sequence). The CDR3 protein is CASGRTGGLNEQFF. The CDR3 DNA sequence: TGTGCCAGCGGTAGGACGGGAGGACTCAATGAGCAGTTCTTC.

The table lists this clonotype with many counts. This CDR3 reads CSARTGAGNQPQHF. CDR3 DNA: TGCAGTGCTAGAACCGGGGCGGGCAATCAGCCCCAGCATTTT. The gene calls are TRBV20-1 and TRBJ1-5, with a weak D call TRBD1 (5 bases). Germline CDR1 is DFQATT and CDR2 is SNEGSKA (reference sequence). The length of the CDR3 is 14 residues. Trimming took 2 bases from V and 2 from J, leaving 10 bases between them.

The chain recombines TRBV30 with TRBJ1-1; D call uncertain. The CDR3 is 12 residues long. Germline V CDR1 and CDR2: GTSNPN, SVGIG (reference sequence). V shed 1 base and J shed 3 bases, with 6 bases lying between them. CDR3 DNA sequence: TGTGCCTGGAGTGGAAGTGACACTGAAGCTTTCTTT. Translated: CAWSGSDTEAFF. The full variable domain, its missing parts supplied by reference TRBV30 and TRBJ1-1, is SQTIHQWPATLVQPVGSPLSLECTVEGTSNPNLYWYRQAAGRGLQLLFYSVGIGQISSEVPQNLSASRPQDRQFILSSKKLLLSDSGFYLCAWSGSDTEAFFGQGTRLTVV.

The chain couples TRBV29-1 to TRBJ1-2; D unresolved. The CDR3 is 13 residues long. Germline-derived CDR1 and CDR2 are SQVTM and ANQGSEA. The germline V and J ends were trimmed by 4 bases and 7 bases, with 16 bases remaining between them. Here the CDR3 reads CSVGVSGISGYTF. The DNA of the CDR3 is TGCAGCGTTGGGGTCAGCGGTATAAGTGGCTACACCTTC.